The TCR beta chain under discussion was sequenced for a study of CD8 T cells in ankylosing spondylitis. Study-level findings and limits: Enrichment of disease-linked clones was reportedly significant in matched ankylosing spondylitis synovial fluid. A TCR beta motif of 7 to 9 highly homologous variants seemed to mark ankylosing spondylitis blood. Existing reports had already noted some motif variants in reactive arthritis synovial fluid and blood.

Using its own MiXCR run on the 5' RACE reads, TCRdb lists one record per CDR3 protein. Among 150,000 to 200,000 distinct CDR3 sequences, approximately 20% were seen once, and the ten largest hold about 8.3%. This clonotype was found many times. Its antigen is not identified. Looked up from germline, CDR1 is SGHNT and CDR2 is YYREEE (reference sequence). After removal of 5 bases from V and 4 bases from J, the junction contained 10 bases not matched to a gene. This CDR3 contains 16 residues. The chain links TRBV5-4 to TRBJ2-2; 8 bases agree with TRBD1. Sequencing input: blood, either unsorted or a sorted T cell fraction (not recorded which). The TCR sequence derives from a male donor with ankylosing spondylitis or in good health (not recorded which). CDR3 sequence reads: CASSDRDRPITGELFF. CDR3 sequence (DNA): TGTGCCAGCAGTGACCGGGACAGGCCAATCACCGGGGAGCTGTTTTTT.